Listed below are T cell receptor beta chains from one sample, sequenced in a study of blood T cell repertoires in COVID-19. The method was immunoSEQ multiplex PCR; TCRdb's version includes in-frame clones alone and lacks a portion of them. The table has around 220,000 clones, roughly 88% seen once. Sequenced material: peripheral blood. The receptor source for this set is a woman between 40 and 55 years old who had recovered from COVID-19. Both conserved end residues are part of each CDR3. D genes are given only for firm matches. Not all rows give a size; the values are once, few, many and, for expanded clones, a class.

abundance,v_gene,d_gene,j_gene,CDR3aa,CDR3nt
few,TRBV27,NA,TRBJ2-7,CASSPTGNPYEQYF,TGTGCCAGCAGTCCTACAGGAAACCCCTACGAGCAGTACTTC
NA,TRBV6-6,TRBD2,TRBJ2-1,CASSPRGGSGSYNEQFF,TGTGCCAGCAGTCCCCGGGGGGGTAGCGGGTCCTACAATGAGCAGTTCTTC
NA,TRBV9,NA,TRBJ2-5,CASSVGGAQVGGETQYF,TGTGCCAGCAGCGTAGGCGGGGCCCAGGTTGGGGGAGAGACCCAGTACTTC
few,TRBV7-6,TRBD1,TRBJ1-5,CASSQQVGQANQPQHF,TGTGCCAGCAGCCAACAAGTAGGACAGGCGAATCAGCCCCAGCATTTT
NA,TRBV19,TRBD1,TRBJ2-7,CASSIGTGGYEQYF,TGTGCCAGTAGTATAGGGACAGGGGGCTACGAGCAGTACTTC
NA,TRBV30,TRBD1,TRBJ1-2,CAWNRQTGADGYTF,TGTGCCTGGAACCGACAGACAGGGGCAGATGGCTACACCTTC
once,TRBV5-5,NA,TRBJ1-5,CASSLGVGNQPQHF,TGTGCCAGCAGCTTAGGGGTGGGCAATCAGCCCCAGCATTTT
NA,TRBV9,NA,TRBJ2-7,CASSVTGGTYEQYF,TGTGCCAGCAGCGTAACCGGCGGGACCTACGAGCAGTACTTC
NA,TRBV24-1,TRBD2,TRBJ2-1,CATSDLHSGTSGSNYNEQFF,TGTGCCACCAGTGATTTGCATTCTGGGACTAGCGGGTCGAATTACAATGAGCAGTTCTTC
NA,TRBV27,TRBD1,TRBJ2-7,CASSHRDSSYEQYF,TGTGCCAGCAGTCACCGGGACAGCTCCTACGAGCAGTACTTC
NA,TRBV3-1/TRBV3-2,NA,TRBJ2-5,CASSQALLGGGETQYF,TGTGCCAGCAGCCAAGCCCTATTGGGGGGAGGAGAGACCCAGTACTTC
many,TRBV30,TRBD1,TRBJ1-5,CAWSVQGGLSNQPQHF,TGTGCCTGGAGTGTTCAGGGGGGCCTGAGCAATCAGCCCCAGCATTTT
NA,TRBV4-2,NA,TRBJ2-1,CASSQDIFGGEQFF,TGTGCCAGCAGCCAAGACATTTTCGGCGGTGAGCAGTTCTTC
NA,TRBV4-1,NA,TRBJ2-2,CASSQEGPPGGELFF,TGCGCCAGCAGCCAAGAAGGCCCCCCAGGCGGGGAGCTGTTTTTT
many,TRBV19,TRBD2,TRBJ2-5,CASSIAGTSGAAGTQYF,TGTGCCAGTAGTATAGCCGGGACTAGCGGGGCCGCCGGGACCCAGTACTTC
NA,TRBV11-3,TRBD1,TRBJ2-2,CASSPSGTGGTGELFF,TGTGCCAGCAGCCCTTCCGGGACAGGGGGCACCGGGGAGCTGTTTTTT
few,TRBV2,NA,TRBJ2-7,CASSEGPGHYEQYF,TGTGCCAGCAGTGAGGGCCCAGGCCACTACGAGCAGTACTTC
NA,TRBV2,TRBD1,TRBJ2-4,CASSEGDRNIQYF,TGTGCCAGCAGTGAGGGGGACAGAAACATTCAGTACTTC
NA,TRBV5-1,TRBD1,TRBJ1-2,CASSLRGRDGYTF,TGCGCCAGCAGCCTGAGGGGGCGTGATGGCTACACCTTC
NA,TRBV5-4,TRBD1,TRBJ2-1,CASNLADRGGYNEQFF,TGTGCCAGCAATTTGGCGGACAGGGGAGGCTACAATGAGCAGTTCTTC
NA,TRBV11-3,TRBD2,TRBJ2-2,CASSLDIGLAEAGELFF,TGTGCCAGCAGCTTAGATATAGGGCTAGCGGAGGCCGGGGAGCTGTTTTTT
once,TRBV9,NA,TRBJ2-1,CASSVDWGENYNEQFF,TGTGCCAGCAGCGTAGATTGGGGGGAGAACTACAATGAGCAGTTCTTC
NA,TRBV19,TRBD2,TRBJ2-5,CASTSTRLARQETQYF,TGTGCCAGTACCTCAACCCGACTAGCCAGACAGGAGACCCAGTACTTC
NA,TRBV29-1,NA,TRBJ2-7,CSVAPGSYEQYF,TGCAGCGTCGCCCCGGGCTCCTACGAGCAGTACTTC
NA,TRBV3-1/TRBV3-2,NA,TRBJ1-2,CASSQAGGNYGYTF,TGTGCCAGCAGCCAAGCAGGAGGAAACTATGGCTACACCTTC
NA,TRBV7-9,NA,TRBJ2-1,CASSTGLVYNEQFF,TGTGCCAGCAGCACTGGACTGGTTTACAATGAGCAGTTCTTC
few,TRBV28,TRBD1,TRBJ1-1,CASRKDRGLTEAFF,TGTGCCAGCAGGAAGGACAGGGGGCTCACTGAAGCTTTCTTT
once,TRBV6-5,TRBD1,TRBJ1-2,CASSRDREGYGYTF,TGTGCCAGCAGTAGGGACAGGGAGGGCTATGGCTACACCTTC
few,TRBV7-9,TRBD2,TRBJ2-5,CASSFEASGGAAETQYF,TGTGCCAGCAGCTTCGAGGCTAGCGGGGGGGCCGCGGAGACCCAGTACTTC
few,TRBV2,TRBD1,TRBJ1-5,CASSRTGGGNQPQHF,TGTGCCAGCAGCCGGACAGGGGGCGGCAATCAGCCCCAGCATTTT
NA,TRBV6-2/TRBV6-3,TRBD2,TRBJ2-3,CASSQLAGVPDTQYF,TGTGCCAGCAGCCAACTAGCGGGAGTACCAGATACGCAGTATTTT
few,TRBV6-2/TRBV6-3,NA,TRBJ1-4,CASSERTTKREKLFF,TGTGCCAGCAGTGAGCGGACGACAAAGAGGGAAAAACTGTTTTTT
NA,TRBV7-2,NA,TRBJ1-4,CASSLEANRGEKLFF,TGTGCCAGCAGCTTAGAAGCAAATCGAGGTGAAAAACTGTTTTTT
NA,TRBV30,NA,TRBJ2-7,CAWSQDSEQYF,TGTGCCTGGAGTCAGGATTCCGAGCAGTACTTC
NA,TRBV5-6,TRBD1,TRBJ2-5,CASSFGTGGAKTQYF,TGTGCCAGCAGCTTCGGGACAGGGGGCGCGAAGACCCAGTACTTC
NA,TRBV10-3,NA,TRBJ2-1,CAISQGTYNEQFF,TGTGCCATCAGTCAGGGAACCTACAATGAGCAGTTCTTC
once,TRBV28,NA,TRBJ1-4,CASSLAGIREEKLFF,TGTGCCAGCAGTTTAGCGGGAATTCGGGAAGAAAAACTGTTTTTT
NA,TRBV4-1,NA,TRBJ1-2,CASSQGGANYGYTF,TGCGCCAGCAGCCAAGGGGGAGCTAACTATGGCTACACCTTC
NA,TRBV2,NA,TRBJ2-1,CASTRWAGNEQFF,TGTGCCAGCACCCGGTGGGCTGGTAATGAGCAGTTCTTC
NA,TRBV7-2,TRBD2,TRBJ2-5,CASSLGWRGARETQYF,TGTGCCAGCAGCTTAGGGTGGCGGGGGGCGCGGGAGACCCAGTACTTC
NA,TRBV5-1,TRBD1,TRBJ2-2,CASSLGQGAAGELFF,TGCGCCAGCAGCTTGGGACAGGGGGCCGCCGGGGAGCTGTTTTTT
NA,TRBV7-2,TRBD1,TRBJ2-3,CASSPTGGWTDTQYF,TGTGCCAGCAGTCCGACAGGGGGATGGACAGATACGCAGTATTTT
NA,TRBV5-4,NA,TRBJ1-1,CASIYNTEAFF,TGTGCCAGCATCTATAACACTGAAGCTTTCTTT
NA,TRBV6-5,NA,TRBJ2-7,CASSHRDTSSYEQYF,TGTGCCAGCAGTCACCGGGACACGAGCTCCTACGAGCAGTACTTC
NA,TRBV12-5,TRBD1,TRBJ1-2,CASGSSQGGYGYTF,TGTGCTAGTGGTTCCTCCCAGGGGGGCTATGGCTACACCTTC
NA,TRBV11-2,NA,TRBJ1-6,CASSPIGVSSPLHF,TGTGCCAGCAGCCCTATCGGGGTGAGCTCACCCCTCCACTTT
NA,TRBV6-2/TRBV6-3,TRBD1,TRBJ1-1,CASSKPTGRYTEAFF,TGTGCCAGCAGTAAACCGACAGGGCGGTACACTGAAGCTTTCTTT
NA,TRBV4-3,NA,TRBJ2-7,CASTTDKTDHTHYEQYF,TGCGCCAGCACTACGGATAAGACAGACCATACCCACTACGAGCAGTACTTC
NA,TRBV28,NA,TRBJ1-4,CASSLLGLLNEKLFF,TGTGCCAGCAGTTTATTGGGACTGCTTAATGAAAAACTGTTTTTT
once,TRBV24-1,TRBD2,TRBJ2-1,CATSDLPGLAGGSSYNEQFF,TGTGCCACCAGTGATTTGCCGGGACTAGCGGGAGGAAGCTCCTACAATGAGCAGTTCTTC
NA,TRBV28,NA,TRBJ2-5,CASSFRQTVLLETQYF,TGTGCCAGCAGTTTCAGACAGACCGTACTCCTAGAGACCCAGTACTTC
NA,TRBV27,TRBD1,TRBJ2-2,CASRTGDRELFF,TGTGCCAGCAGGACAGGGGACCGGGAGCTGTTTTTT
NA,TRBV5-4,NA,TRBJ2-7,CASSLTGSYEQYF,TGTGCCAGCAGCTTAACAGGCTCCTACGAGCAGTACTTC
few,TRBV6-5,TRBD2,TRBJ2-2,CASSYSLAETGELFF,TGTGCCAGCAGTTACTCGCTAGCGGAAACCGGGGAGCTGTTTTTT
NA,TRBV12-3/TRBV12-4,NA,TRBJ1-6,CASSHRNSPLHF,TGTGCCAGCAGCCACAGGAATTCACCCCTCCACTTT
NA,TRBV15,NA,TRBJ2-7,CATSRGIGQSYEQYF,TGTGCCACCAGCAGAGGGATTGGACAGAGCTACGAGCAGTACTTC
once,TRBV6-2/TRBV6-3,NA,TRBJ1-2,CASSRGQITYGYTF,TGTGCCAGCAGTCGAGGACAGATTACCTATGGCTACACCTTC